Below, one TCR beta chain is given with its context. The patients chosen for sequencing had shown expansion of CD8+CD57+ cells (detected by flow cytometry). All patients were therapy-naive when blood was sampled. These data belong to a study of CD8+CD57+ T cells in acquired aplastic anemia. Researchers used genomic DNA as the template to profile TCR beta VDJ and CDR3. Via MiXCR, TCRdb re-called the reads, giving one row per CDR3 protein. The sample has about 220,000 distinct CDR3 sequences, around 43% seen once. The source material was sorted CD4+, CD8+, or CD8+CD57+ T cells (not recorded which) from PBMCs. The sequence was obtained from a human donor with aplastic anemia.

Here the CDR3 DNA reads TGCAGTGCTAGGGATTACAAGAACACTGAAGCTTTCTTT. This translates into CSARDYKNTEAFF. The V call is TRBV20-1, the J call TRBJ1-1; no clear D. The CDR3 has 13 amino acids. CDR1 is DFQATT and CDR2 is SNEGSKA in the germline V gene (reference sequence). V dropped 3 bases and J dropped 1 base, with 9 bases sitting between them.